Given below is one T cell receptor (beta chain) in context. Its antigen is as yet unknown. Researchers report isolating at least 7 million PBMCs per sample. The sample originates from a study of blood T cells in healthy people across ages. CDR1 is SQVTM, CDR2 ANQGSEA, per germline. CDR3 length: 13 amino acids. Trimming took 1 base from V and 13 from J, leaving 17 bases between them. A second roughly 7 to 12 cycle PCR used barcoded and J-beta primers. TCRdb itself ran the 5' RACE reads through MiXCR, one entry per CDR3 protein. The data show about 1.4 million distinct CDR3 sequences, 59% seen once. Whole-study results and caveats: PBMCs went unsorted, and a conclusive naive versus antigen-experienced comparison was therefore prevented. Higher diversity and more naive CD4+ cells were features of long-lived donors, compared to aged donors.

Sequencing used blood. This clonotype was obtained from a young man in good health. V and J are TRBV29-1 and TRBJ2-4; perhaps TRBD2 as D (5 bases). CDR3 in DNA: TGCAGCGTTGAAGGGGTGGCAACGGGCGGGCAGTACTTC. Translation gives CSVEGVATGGQYF.